Listed below are T cell receptor beta chains from one sample, sequenced in a study of blood T cell repertoires in COVID-19. Measured with immunoSEQ multiplex PCR; TCRdb has only the in-frame clones, and not every one. The sample has roughly 120,000 clones, about 80% seen once. Sample: peripheral blood. The origin of the receptors is a woman aged 45-65 years with acute or convalescent COVID-19. Each CDR3 is given with its conserved first and last residue. Fields, in order: V gene, J gene, D gene, clone size, CDR3 protein, CDR3 DNA. The D gene is left open where the match is weak. Size is stated for part of the rows, as once, few or many counts, or as a class when the clone is expanded.

v_call: TRBV6-5
j_call: TRBJ1-6
d_call: -
clone_size: -
cdr3_aa: CASSYSITGNSPLHF
cdr3_nt: TGTGCCAGCAGTTACTCGATTACGGGAAATTCACCCCTCCACTTT

v_call: TRBV12-3/TRBV12-4
j_call: TRBJ1-3
d_call: -
clone_size: once
cdr3_aa: CASLSSGNTIYF
cdr3_nt: TGTGCCAGTCTAAGCTCTGGAAACACCATATATTTT

v_call: TRBV11-2
j_call: TRBJ1-5
d_call: -
clone_size: -
cdr3_aa: CASSLGPTGPGRPQHF
cdr3_nt: TGTGCCAGCAGCTTAGGACCTACAGGGCCGGGGAGGCCCCAGCATTTT

v_call: TRBV25-1
j_call: TRBJ1-4
d_call: -
clone_size: -
cdr3_aa: CASSSTQGATNEKLFF
cdr3_nt: TGTGCCAGCAGTTCGACACAGGGTGCCACTAATGAAAAACTGTTTTTT

v_call: TRBV6-5
j_call: TRBJ1-2
d_call: TRBD1
clone_size: -
cdr3_aa: CASSFLGQGNYGYTF
cdr3_nt: TGTGCCAGCAGTTTTCTGGGACAGGGGAACTATGGCTACACCTTC

v_call: TRBV9
j_call: TRBJ2-3
d_call: -
clone_size: once
cdr3_aa: CASSASRGSTDTQYF
cdr3_nt: TGTGCCAGCAGCGCCAGCAGGGGAAGCACAGATACGCAGTATTTT

v_call: TRBV5-1
j_call: TRBJ1-6
d_call: TRBD1
clone_size: -
cdr3_aa: CASSLGQGARSPLHF
cdr3_nt: TGCGCCAGCAGCTTGGGACAGGGGGCGCGTTCACCCCTCCACTTT

v_call: TRBV28
j_call: TRBJ1-3
d_call: -
clone_size: -
cdr3_aa: CASSVGGSGNTIYF
cdr3_nt: TGTGCCAGCAGTGTAGGGGGCTCTGGAAACACCATATATTTT

v_call: TRBV11-2
j_call: TRBJ1-1
d_call: -
clone_size: -
cdr3_aa: CASSLGDGGKKAFF
cdr3_nt: TGTGCCAGCAGCTTAGGGGACGGGGGTAAGAAAGCTTTCTTT

v_call: TRBV5-6
j_call: TRBJ1-1
d_call: TRBD1
clone_size: few
cdr3_aa: CASSLYDRGGTEAFF
cdr3_nt: TGTGCCAGCAGTCTCTATGACAGGGGAGGCACTGAAGCTTTCTTT

v_call: TRBV5-8
j_call: TRBJ2-7
d_call: TRBD2
clone_size: -
cdr3_aa: CASSPPGLAGAFHF
cdr3_nt: TGTGCCAGCAGCCCCCCGGGACTAGCGGGGGCATTTCACTTC

v_call: TRBV15
j_call: TRBJ1-3
d_call: TRBD1
clone_size: -
cdr3_aa: CATSRVTGKRISGNTIYF
cdr3_nt: TGTGCCACCAGCAGAGTGACAGGGAAGCGGATCTCTGGAAACACCATATATTTT

v_call: TRBV28
j_call: TRBJ2-3
d_call: -
clone_size: once
cdr3_aa: CASSKGGDTQYF
cdr3_nt: TGTGCCAGCAGTAAAGGAGGCGATACGCAGTATTTT

v_call: TRBV6-4
j_call: TRBJ1-2
d_call: TRBD1
clone_size: -
cdr3_aa: CASSSETGNGYTF
cdr3_nt: TGTGCCAGCAGTTCCGAGACAGGGAACGGCTACACCTTC

v_call: TRBV5-1
j_call: TRBJ1-2
d_call: -
clone_size: -
cdr3_aa: CASSLEAGKNGYTF
cdr3_nt: TGCGCCAGCAGCTTGGAGGCAGGGAAGAATGGCTACACCTTC

v_call: TRBV11-2
j_call: TRBJ2-7
d_call: -
clone_size: few
cdr3_aa: CASSRNRRQYF
cdr3_nt: TGTGCCAGCAGCCGCAATAGGAGGCAGTACTTC

v_call: TRBV4-1
j_call: TRBJ2-1
d_call: TRBD2
clone_size: once
cdr3_aa: CASSQGGGEQFF
cdr3_nt: TGCGCCAGCAGCCAGGGGGGGGGTGAGCAGTTCTTC